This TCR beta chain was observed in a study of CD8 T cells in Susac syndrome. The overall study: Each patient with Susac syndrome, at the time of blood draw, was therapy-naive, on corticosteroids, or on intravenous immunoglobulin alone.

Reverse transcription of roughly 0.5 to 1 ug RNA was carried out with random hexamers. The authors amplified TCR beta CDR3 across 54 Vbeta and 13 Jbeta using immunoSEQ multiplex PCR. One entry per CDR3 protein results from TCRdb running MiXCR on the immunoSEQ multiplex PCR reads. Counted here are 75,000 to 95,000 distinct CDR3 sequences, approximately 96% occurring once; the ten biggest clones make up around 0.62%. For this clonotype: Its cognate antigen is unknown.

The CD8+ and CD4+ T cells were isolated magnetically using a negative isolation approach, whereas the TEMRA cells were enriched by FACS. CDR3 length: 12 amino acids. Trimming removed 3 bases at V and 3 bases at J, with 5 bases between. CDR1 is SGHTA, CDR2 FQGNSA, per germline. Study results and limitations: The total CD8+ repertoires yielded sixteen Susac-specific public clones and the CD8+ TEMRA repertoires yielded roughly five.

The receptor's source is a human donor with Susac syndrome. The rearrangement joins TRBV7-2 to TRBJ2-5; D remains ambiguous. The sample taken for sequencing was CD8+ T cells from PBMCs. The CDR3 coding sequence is TGTGCCAGCAGCTTCCGGGAAGAGACCCAGTACTTC. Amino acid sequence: CASSFREETQYF.